A single sample gave rise to the 29 T cell receptor beta chains below, sequenced in a study of blood T cell repertoires in COVID-19. The repertoire was sequenced with immunoSEQ multiplex PCR; TCRdb's copy has only in-frame clones and lacks some. Of 160,000 or so clones listed, about four fifths are singletons. Sequencing used PBMCs or T cells enriched from blood (not recorded which). These receptors were collected from an older woman who had recovered from COVID-19.

This sequence joins TRBV6-4 and TRBJ2-2; 7 positions match TRBD2. The CDR3 is 13 residues long. Per germline, CDR1 MRHNA and CDR2 SNTAGT. Trimming at V came to 4 bases and at J to 6 bases, leaving 2 bases not matched to a gene. The CDR3 coding sequence is TGTGCCAGCAGTGGGGGAGGGGCCGGGGAGCTGTTTTTT. This encodes CASSGGGAGELFF.

The V call is TRBV19, the J call TRBJ1-5; 12 positions match TRBD1. This CDR3 comprises 16 residues. V shed 6 bases and J 6 bases; nucleotides not matched to a gene: 9. CDR1 and CDR2 from the germline V gene are LNHDA and SQIVND (reference sequence). CDR3 loop: CASSPGQGAVFQPQHF. CDR3 nucleotide sequence: TGTGCCAGTAGCCCGGGACAGGGGGCGGTTTTTCAGCCCCAGCATTTT.

The J gene is TRBJ1-2, the V gene TRBV7-2, with 11 bases that match TRBD1. From germline, CDR1 is SGHTA and CDR2 FQGNSA. V shed 1 base, J shed 6 bases, and the junction held 7 bases outside the gene matches. The CDR3 has 16 residues. CDR3 region: CASSLDRDRGANGYTF. The CDR3 nucleotides read TGTGCCAGCAGCTTAGACCGGGACAGGGGGGCAAATGGCTACACCTTC.

This sequence joins TRBV30 and TRBJ2-5; 9 bases match TRBD2. Germline CDR1 and CDR2: GTSNPN and SVGIG (reference sequence). V lost 0 bases and J lost 2; bases outside the gene matches: 7. The CDR3 contains 16 residues. CDR3 sequence reads: CAWSVGVAGVQETQYF. The DNA for the CDR3 is TGTGCCTGGAGTGTAGGGGTAGCGGGGGTTCAAGAGACCCAGTACTTC. The whole variable domain, filled in from reference TRBV30 and TRBJ2-5, reads SQTIHQWPATLVQPVGSPLSLECTVEGTSNPNLYWYRQAAGRGLQLLFYSVGIGQISSEVPQNLSASRPQDRQFILSSKKLLLSDSGFYLCAWSVGVAGVQETQYFGPGTRLLVL.

This chain uses TRBV5-6 with TRBJ1-6, with D possibly matching TRBD1 (5 bases). The V gene's germline CDR1 is SGHDT and CDR2 YYEEEE. V was trimmed by 1 base and J by 7 bases, leaving 12 bases between them. The CDR3 has 15 amino acids. CDR3 sequence reads: CASSLTDRENSPLHF. As DNA, the CDR3 is TGTGCCAGCAGCTTGACCGACAGAGAAAATTCACCCCTCCACTTT.

The chain is built from TRBV6-5 and TRBJ1-2; weak D call: TRBD1 (5 bases). Germline CDR1 reads MNHEY; CDR2 reads SVGAGI. This CDR3 has 12 residues. V was pared by 10 bases and J by 4 bases, with 13 bases between. The CDR3 DNA is TGTGCCACCCTACAGGACGGCTATGGCTACACCTTC. Encoded protein: CATLQDGYGYTF.

The chain is built from TRBV3-1 (or the pseudogene TRBV3-2) and TRBJ2-5; 8 bases match TRBD1. V gave up 4 bases and J gave up 13 bases; unmatched junction bases: 17. The CDR3 has 15 residues. Germline assignment: CDR1 LGHDT and CDR2 YNNKEL (reference sequence). The CDR3 DNA is TGTGCCAGCAGCCCGTTCCTAGGGGGACAGGAAGTTGTGTACTTC. This encodes CASSPFLGGQEVVYF.

CDR3 residues: CAWSPDRTNQPQHF. CDR3 DNA sequence: TGTGCCTGGAGTCCCGACAGGACCAATCAGCCCCAGCATTTT. The chain employs TRBV30 and TRBJ1-5, with D possibly TRBD1 on 6 matching bases. Trimming pared 2 bases from V and 3 bases from J, leaving 11 bases between. From germline, CDR1 is GTSNPN and CDR2 SVGIG (reference sequence). The CDR3 is made up of 14 amino acids.

The J gene is TRBJ2-1, the V gene TRBV29-1; D not resolved. Germline CDR1 SQVTM, CDR2 ANQGSEA. The CDR3 contains 12 residues. Trimming shortened V by 2 bases and J by 8 bases, and 10 bases separated the two germline ends. The CDR3 sequence is CSVENGEYEQFF. CDR3 nucleotides: TGCAGCGTTGAAAATGGAGAGTATGAGCAGTTCTTC.

The rearrangement joins TRBV3-1 (or the pseudogene TRBV3-2) to TRBJ2-1, with 7 nucleotides matching TRBD1. From germline, CDR1 is LGHDT and CDR2 YNNKEL (reference sequence). V lost 5 bases to trimming and J lost 0 bases; unmatched junction nucleotides: 10. This CDR3 contains 17 residues. The DNA for the CDR3 is TGTGCCAGCAGCTCACGGAACAGGGGCAGCTCCTACAATGAGCAGTTCTTC. It translates to CASSSRNRGSSYNEQFF.

This chain connects TRBV24-1 to TRBJ2-5; TRBD2 matches at 10 bases. The CDR3 is made up of 16 amino acids. The junction had 5 bases not matched to a gene; V was cut back by 0 bases and J by 5 bases. The germline gives CDR1 KGHDR, CDR2 SFDVKD. The chain's CDR3 is CATSDLTSGARETQYF. The CDR3 DNA reads as TGTGCCACCAGTGATTTGACTAGCGGGGCGCGGGAGACCCAGTACTTC.

The J gene is TRBJ2-2, the V gene TRBV9; D may be TRBD2 (5 bases). Germline V CDR1 and CDR2: SGDLS, YYNGEE. Deletions cut 0 bases from V and 5 bases from J, with 8 bases between. The length of the CDR3 is 14 residues. The chain's CDR3 is CASSVAPGTGELFF. CDR3 sequence (DNA): TGTGCCAGCAGCGTAGCCCCGGGAACCGGGGAGCTGTTTTTT.

This chain connects TRBV11-2 to TRBJ1-1; D possibly corresponds to TRBD1 (5 bases). Germline V gene lookup returns CDR1 SGHAT and CDR2 FQNNGV. The ends were cut back, 6 bases at V and 1 base at J, with 12 bases in the middle. The CDR3 runs 14 residues. Here the CDR3 DNA reads TGTGCCAGCAGACCTGCAGGGAAGAACACTGAAGCTTTCTTT. Translating it yields CASRPAGKNTEAFF. Full variable domain (missing parts from reference TRBV11-2 and TRBJ1-1): EAGVAQSPRYKIIEKRQSVAFWCNPISGHATLYWYQQILGQGPKLLIQFQNNGVVDDSQLPKDRFSAERLKGVDSTLKIQPAKLEDSAVYLCASRPAGKNTEAFFGQGTRLTVV.

The chain has TRBV3-1 (or the pseudogene TRBV3-2) and TRBJ1-2, with D hard to call. From germline, CDR1 is LGHDT and CDR2 YNNKEL (reference sequence). The CDR3 length is 13 residues. V dropped 3 bases and J dropped 4 bases, with 9 bases sitting between them. The DNA for the CDR3 is TGTGCCAGCAGCCACGAGGGAGGCTATGGCTACACCTTC. Encoded protein: CASSHEGGYGYTF.

This clone is judged medium-sized. The V call is TRBV1, the J call TRBJ1-1. TRBV1 is a pseudogene locus. CDR3 length: 19 residues. CDR3 region: CTSSQAGFSPLGTGTEAFF. CDR3 coding DNA: TGCACCAGCAGCCAAGCCGGTTTTTCCCCTCTGGGAACGGGGACTGAAGCTTTCTTT.

The chain couples TRBV2 to TRBJ2-5; a possible D gene is TRBD2 (5 bases). The V end lost 8 bases, the J end lost 3 bases, and 16 bases lay between the germline ends. CDR3 length: 14 amino acids. The germline CDR1 and CDR2 sequences are SNHLY and FYNNEI. This chain's CDR3 is CASLPSLKKETQYF. The CDR3 DNA reads as TGTGCCAGCCTGCCTAGCCTGAAGAAAGAGACCCAGTACTTC.

This sequence joins TRBV6-2 or TRBV6-3 and TRBJ1-3; TRBD1 is a possible D gene (5 bases). Germline V CDR1 and CDR2: MNHEY, SVGEGT. The V end was cut by 5 bases, the J end by 0 bases, with 8 bases between. This CDR3 comprises 14 residues. CDR3 residues: CASSRTFSGNTIYF. CDR3 sequence (DNA): TGTGCCAGCAGTCGGACATTCTCTGGAAACACCATATATTTT.

The chain combines TRBV5-3 with TRBJ1-2; tentative D call: TRBD1 (6 bases). TRBV5-3 is known as an ORF, though its function is uncertain. Trimming shortened V by 2 bases and J by 4 bases, and 21 bases separated the two germline ends. The CDR3 runs 17 residues. The CDR3 DNA follows: TGTGCCAGAAGCTTTTTAGGGGGTAAATTTCAAGGCTATGGCTACACCTTC. This translates into CARSFLGGKFQGYGYTF.

This chain's CDR3 is CASSYSRLGHGPLHF. CDR3 in DNA: TGTGCCAGCAGTTACTCGAGGTTGGGGCATGGGCCCCTCCACTTT. The chain combines TRBV6-5 with TRBJ1-6; the D gene is possibly TRBD1 (5 bases). The CDR3 length is 15 residues. Trimming stripped 0 bases from V and 13 bases from J, with 16 bases between. The germline V gene has CDR1 MNHEY and CDR2 SVGAGI.

The rearrangement joins TRBV5-4 to TRBJ2-3, with a possible D match to TRBD1 (5 bases). V dropped 0 bases and J dropped 4 bases, with 9 bases sitting between them. Germline values: CDR1 SGHNT, CDR2 YYREEE (reference sequence). The CDR3 has 14 amino acids. CDR3: CASSLAGISDTQYF. The CDR3 DNA reads TGTGCCAGCAGCTTGGCAGGGATATCAGATACGCAGTATTTT.

For this clone: A read error may produce the germline difference seen at one junction end. The gene calls are TRBV7-8 and TRBJ2-3; 10 bases line up with TRBD2. Germline values: CDR1 SGHVS, CDR2 FQNEAQ. This CDR3 contains 16 residues. The CDR3 region has the DNA TGTGCCAGCAGCGTAGCTAGCGGGGGTATCACAGATACGCAGTATTTT. It encodes CASSVASGGITDTQYF.

The chain combines TRBV7-8 with TRBJ1-1; 7 bases line up with TRBD1. CDR1 and CDR2 from the germline V gene are SGHVS and FQNEAQ. The CDR3 is made up of 13 amino acids. V shed 5 bases, J shed 10 bases, and the junction held 10 bases outside the gene matches. CDR3 bases: TGTGCCAGCAGCCCCTTCGACAGGGCGAGAGCTTTCTTT. Its translation: CASSPFDRARAFF.

The CDR3 protein is CASSIELRTAGANVLTF. The CDR3 coding sequence is TGTGCCAGTAGTATAGAATTGCGGACAGCTGGGGCCAACGTCCTGACTTTC. The genes are TRBV19 and TRBJ2-6, with a weak D call TRBD1 (6 bases). CDR3 length: 17 residues. The germline V gene encodes CDR1 LNHDA and CDR2 SQIVND (reference sequence). The germline V and J ends were trimmed by 0 bases and 2 bases, with 11 bases remaining between them.

This rearrangement joins TRBV30 to TRBJ2-2, with 8 bases lining up with TRBD1. Germline V gives CDR1 GTSNPN, CDR2 SVGIG (reference sequence). V dropped 6 bases and J dropped 4; count of bases not matched to a gene: 7. This CDR3 comprises 14 residues. CDR3 sequence (DNA): TGTGCCTGCCGACAGGGGACGGGCACCGGGGAGCTGTTTTTT. It is translated as CACRQGTGTGELFF.

V usage is TRBV5-1 and J usage is TRBJ1-1; D gene unclear. The CDR3 loop spans 13 amino acids. V was trimmed by 0 bases and J by 11 bases, leaving 14 bases between them. Germline loops: CDR1 SGHRS, CDR2 YFSETQ. The DNA of the CDR3 is TGCGCCAGCAGCTTGGAAGCCAAGCGGGCGGCTTTCTTT. This sequence encodes CASSLEAKRAAFF.

This clone has a single count. V and J are TRBV5-4 and TRBJ1-2; TRBD1 matches 7 bases. CDR3 length: 14 residues. Trimming at V came to 1 base and at J to 5 bases, leaving 5 bases not matched to a gene. The germline V gene has CDR1 SGHNT and CDR2 YYREEE (reference sequence). The CDR3 DNA reads TGTGCCAGCAGCTTGAACAGGGGAAGGTATGGCTACACCTTC. It is translated as CASSLNRGRYGYTF.

The rearrangement links TRBV25-1 to TRBJ2-5, with TRBD1 identical over 8 bases. Germline assignment: CDR1 MGHDK and CDR2 SYGVNS. V lost 6 bases, J lost 4 bases, and 7 bases stayed unmatched. The CDR3 loop spans 14 amino acids. In DNA, the CDR3 is TGTGCCAGCAGCCGGCCAGGGGGCACAGAGACCCAGTACTTC. Protein: CASSRPGGTETQYF.

V and J are TRBV12-3 or TRBV12-4 and TRBJ2-7, with 8 positions matching TRBD1. This CDR3 is built from 13 residues. The trim removed 5 bases at V and 12 bases at J, leaving 12 bases unmatched. The CDR3 region has the DNA TGTGCCAGCAGTCCCCGGACAGGGAAAGACTCGTACTTC. This encodes CASSPRTGKDSYF.

The chain combines TRBV7-2 with TRBJ1-5; perhaps TRBD1 as D (6 bases). The germline CDR1 and CDR2 sequences are SGHTA and FQGNSA. This CDR3 region has 13 residues. V lost 5 bases and J lost 7, with 12 bases in between. The CDR3: CASSRTEGQPQHF. In DNA form, the CDR3 reads TGTGCCAGCAGCCGGACAGAAGGGCAGCCCCAGCATTTT.